The sequence of this TCR beta chain was determined in a study of T cell clones after liver transplantation. At the level of the study: A pre-transplant mixed lymphocyte reaction with TCRbeta sequencing defined graft-donor-reactive clones followed in post-transplant blood.

The method was immunoSEQ multiplex PCR; TCRdb's version includes in-frame clones alone and lacks a portion of them. The repertoire has 40,000 to 55,000 clones, approximately 86% of them found once; the top ten carry 2% to 2.5%. The study's findings and limits: Graft donor-reactive T cells possibly entered the graft instead of undergoing deletion.

Regarding this clone: Its target is not known.

This TCR came from a human patient who received a liver transplant. Some of these T cells may belong to the graft donor. The sequencing used CD4+ T cells from blood, collected 24 months after liver transplant.

CDR3 residues: CASRPTDRTTLNYGYTF. Written as DNA, the CDR3 is TGTGCCAGCAGACCTACCGACAGAACCACCCTTAACTATGGCTACACCTTC. The genes are TRBV28 and TRBJ1-2; TRBD1 might be the D (5 bases). Trimming removed 6 bases from V and 1 base from J, with 21 bases in between. From germline, CDR1 is MDHEN and CDR2 SYDVKM. The CDR3 has 17 amino acids.